The text below deals with one TCR beta chain. Its specificity is not known. With only one base between it and a far larger clone, this is likely a read error. In the same sample, other DNA sequences code for this CDR3. This sample is part of a study of shared clonotypes between healthy human individuals. Study-level results: The sole specimen, blood, was sampled, and tissue repertoires likely differ.

Germline V gene sequence: CDR1 SGHNT, CDR2 YYREEE (reference sequence). This CDR3 is 16 amino acids long. Per the study methods: Junction-only sequences without quality scores came from ImmunoSEQ, so filtering differed. Sequencing used immunoSEQ multiplex PCR; TCRdb keeps in-frame clones, though not all of them. V and J calls and clone size are as listed in that table; D and trimming were resolved from the DNA. Of about 490,000 clones in the sample, over 75% were seen once. The chain recombines TRBV5-4 with TRBJ1-1; TRBD1 agrees at 9 bases. The specimen was PBMCs. This clonotype was obtained from a woman in her thirties or forties in good health. Some clones in this sample may be carry-over from other donors' samples. CDR3 sequence reads: CASSWGTGPLNTEAFF. DNA for the CDR3: TGTGCCAGCAGCTGGGGGACAGGGCCCTTGAACACTGAAGCCTTCTTT.